This is a list of T cell receptor beta chains from one sample in a study of shared clonotypes between healthy human individuals. Libraries were prepared by immunoSEQ multiplex PCR; TCRdb keeps only in-frame clonotypes and omits some of them. The sample contains more than 500,000 clones, approximately 95% of which appear only once. Specimen: naive CD4+ T cells sorted from blood. All receptors come from a woman aged 30 to 39 in good health. CDR3s leave out the opening cysteine and the closing phenylalanine or tryptophan.

TRBV7-2	TRBJ2-7	ASTNRGGYEQY
TRBV6-1	TRBJ1-5	ASSEAWTPPSNQPQH
TRBV14	TRBJ2-3	ASSTRQDGGNTQY
TRBV7-3	TRBJ2-1	ASSPGLAGGEQF
TRBV4-1	TRBJ2-4	ASSHPGQAKNIQY
TRBV6-5	TRBJ1-2	ASSYSGSNYGYT
TRBV7-6	TRBJ2-7	ASSSGEFYEQY
TRBV19	TRBJ2-7	ASSPGTSGRSSYEQY
TRBV28	TRBJ2-7	ASSFRGTGSFEQY
TRBV2	TRBJ1-3	ASARVVRGNTIY
TRBV27	TRBJ1-1	ASSLSRGLGTEAF
TRBV5-1	TRBJ2-5	ASTSTGRETQY
TRBV27	TRBJ1-4	ASSPLQGALEKLF
TRBV14	TRBJ2-4	ASSQVSGGNIQY
TRBV5-1	TRBJ2-5	ASSPDGGETQY
TRBV7-9	TRBJ2-1	ASSLLQGRDEQF
TRBV7-7	TRBJ2-3	ASSQRGLATDTQY
TRBV14	TRBJ2-1	ASSRQAMSSYNEQF